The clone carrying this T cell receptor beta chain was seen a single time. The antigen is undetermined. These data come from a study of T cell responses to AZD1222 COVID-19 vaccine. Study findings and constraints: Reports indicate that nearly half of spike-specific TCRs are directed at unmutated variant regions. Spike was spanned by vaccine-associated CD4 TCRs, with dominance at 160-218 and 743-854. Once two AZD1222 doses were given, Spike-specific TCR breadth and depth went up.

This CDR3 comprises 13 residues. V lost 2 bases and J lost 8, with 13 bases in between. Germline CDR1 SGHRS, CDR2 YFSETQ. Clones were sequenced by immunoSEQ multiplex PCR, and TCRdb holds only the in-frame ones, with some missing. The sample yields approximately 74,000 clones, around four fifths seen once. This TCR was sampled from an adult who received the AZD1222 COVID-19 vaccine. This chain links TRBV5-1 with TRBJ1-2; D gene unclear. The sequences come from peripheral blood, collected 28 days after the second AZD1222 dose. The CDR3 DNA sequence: TGCGCCAGCAGCTTCGACACACAATACGGCTACACCTTC. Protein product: CASSFDTQYGYTF.